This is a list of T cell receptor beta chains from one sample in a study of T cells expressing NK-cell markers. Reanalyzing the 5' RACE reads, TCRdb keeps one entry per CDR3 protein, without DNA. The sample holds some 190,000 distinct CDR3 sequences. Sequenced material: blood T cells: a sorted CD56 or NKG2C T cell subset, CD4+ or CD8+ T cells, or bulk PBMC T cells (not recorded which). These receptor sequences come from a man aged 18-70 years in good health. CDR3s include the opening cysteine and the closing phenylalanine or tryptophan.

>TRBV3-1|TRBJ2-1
CASSLTSGGDNEQFF
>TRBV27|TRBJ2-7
CASGWGEYEQYF
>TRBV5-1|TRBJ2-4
CASSWLPGTSRKKNIQYF
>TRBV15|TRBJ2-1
CATSRDADSPRGEQFF
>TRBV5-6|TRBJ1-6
CASTKSQGRGDSPLHF
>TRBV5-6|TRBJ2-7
CASSIGTGPTYEQYF
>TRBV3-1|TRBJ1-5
CASSQGGQPQHF
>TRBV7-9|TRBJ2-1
CASSPVRPGQFF
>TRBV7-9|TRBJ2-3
CASSLAGVKVTDTQYF
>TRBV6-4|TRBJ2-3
CASSDSAERDTQYF
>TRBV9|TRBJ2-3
CASSVALAGGPSTDTQYF
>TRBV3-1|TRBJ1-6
CASSQAGVAYNSPLHF
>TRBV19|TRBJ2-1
CASSTNSYNEQFF
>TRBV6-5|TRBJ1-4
CASSYSEGSNEKLFF
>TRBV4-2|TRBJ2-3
CASSPTGPGYADTQYF
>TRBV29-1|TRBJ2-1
CSVNRGSYNEQFF
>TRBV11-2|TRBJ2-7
CASSLENPPGTGDRGAYEQYF
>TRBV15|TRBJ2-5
CATSRGTSGGQETQYF
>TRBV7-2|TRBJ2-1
CASSPGLAEVGEQFF
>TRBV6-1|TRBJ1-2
CASIPRPGEGNYGYTF
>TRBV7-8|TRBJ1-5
CASSLGPGVGNQPQHF
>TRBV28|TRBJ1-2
CASSGMEAGVNYGYTF
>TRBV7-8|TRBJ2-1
CAAGSGSNAAPYNEQFF
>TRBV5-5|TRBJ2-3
CASSFRDRAFTDTQYF
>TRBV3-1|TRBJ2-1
CASSQDLGGPNEQFF
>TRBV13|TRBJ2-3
CATSRDFTDTQYF
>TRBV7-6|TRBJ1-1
CASSLAGWGLDTEAFF
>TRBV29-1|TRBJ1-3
CSVPQGNTIYF
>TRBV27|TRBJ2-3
CASSSRQGAADTQYF
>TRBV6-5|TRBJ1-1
CASTVGTEAFF
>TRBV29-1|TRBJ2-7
CSAGGGQVNEQYF
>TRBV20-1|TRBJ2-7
CSARDLGTFSEQYF
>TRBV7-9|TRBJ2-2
CASSHSTTGELFF
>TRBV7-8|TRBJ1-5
CASSDDRTSNQPQHF
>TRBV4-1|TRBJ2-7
CASSQDWGWGYEQYF
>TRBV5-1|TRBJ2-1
CASSLDYTIYNEQFF
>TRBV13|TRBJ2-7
CASSSGLLYEQYF
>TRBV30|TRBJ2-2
CAWIAGSRTNTGELFF
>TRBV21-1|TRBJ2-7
CASSRRTGGPEGRYEQYF
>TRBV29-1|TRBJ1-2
CSVEDRGTGKHGYTF
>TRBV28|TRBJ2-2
CASRGHLNTGELFF
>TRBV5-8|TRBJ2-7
CASSLGAAEQYF
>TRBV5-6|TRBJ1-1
CASSWARGPAEAFF
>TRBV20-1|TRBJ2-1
CSARETRRRGLYNEQFF
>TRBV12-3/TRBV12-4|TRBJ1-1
CASSQPWTENTEAFF
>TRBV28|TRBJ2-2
CASSFRANTGELFF
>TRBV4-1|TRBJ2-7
CASSPAMSQATYEQYF